These 26 T cell receptor beta chains were all obtained from the same sample, sequenced in a study of sequential checkpoint blockade in melanoma. Produced via immunoSEQ multiplex PCR; TCRdb's table is partial and in-frame only. This sample has thousands of clones, with roughly a fifth found just once. The sample's treatment: randomized to nivolumab then ipilimumab (arm A) or the reverse (arm B). Material: tumor tissue (inferred from file names), obtained from a patient given nivolumab and ipilimumab in sequence. The receptor set was obtained from a human patient with melanoma. Some clones in this sample may be carry-over from other donors' samples.

Only a few counts were recorded for this clone. V gene TRBV9 combines with J gene TRBJ2-7, with D hard to call. V lost 1 base, J lost 5 bases, and 10 bases lay in between. Germline V gene sequence: CDR1 SGDLS, CDR2 YYNGEE. The CDR3 extends over 13 amino acids. The CDR3 coding sequence is TGTGCCAGCAGCGTAAGCATTTTCGACGAGCAGTACTTC. This sequence encodes CASSVSIFDEQYF.

This clone has just a few counts. J is TRBJ2-5 and V is TRBV11-3, with D perhaps TRBD1 (5 bases). V was shortened by 1 base and J by 4 bases, with 10 bases between the two germline ends. This CDR3 region has 14 residues. Germline V CDR1 and CDR2: SGHNT, YENEEA. CDR3 sequence reads: CASSLGPGLETQYF. For the CDR3, the DNA is TGTGCCAGCAGCTTAGGGCCAGGGCTAGAGACCCAGTACTTC.

This clone came up a few times. The chain joins TRBV29-1 to TRBJ1-2; possibly TRBD1 for D (6 bases). The CDR3 length is 12 residues. CDR1 is SQVTM, CDR2 ANQGSEA, per germline. V lost 6 bases to trimming and J lost 3 bases, with 11 bases between them. The CDR3 here is CSVHRVDYGYTF. DNA for the CDR3: TGCAGCGTACACAGGGTGGACTATGGCTACACCTTC.

This clone is judged medium-sized. The CDR3 coding sequence is TGTGCCAGCACTTCCGGCAGGGGGTATGAGACCCAGTACTTC. Amino acids: CASTSGRGYETQYF. V gene TRBV28 combines with J gene TRBJ2-5; 7 positions agree with TRBD1. CDR3 length: 14 residues. In germline, CDR1 is MDHEN, CDR2 SYDVKM. Trimming at V came to 7 bases and at J to 5 bases, leaving 10 bases not matched to a gene.

This clone was picked up a small number of times. Written as DNA, the CDR3 is TGTGCCAGCAGCGTGACCGGGACAGAAAATTCACCCCTCCACTTT. Translation: CASSVTGTENSPLHF. The chain carries TRBV9 and TRBJ1-6; 7 bases fit TRBD1. Trimming at V came to 2 bases and at J to 7 bases, leaving 6 bases not matched to a gene. The CDR3 runs to 15 residues. Germline V gives CDR1 SGDLS, CDR2 YYNGEE.

This clone has a handful of counts. The rearrangement uses TRBV18 and TRBJ2-4; no reliable D call. This CDR3 spans 14 amino acids. Germline CDR1 KGHSH, CDR2 LQKENI. Trimming removed 3 bases from V and 1 base from J, with 7 bases in between. The CDR3 DNA follows: TGTGCCAGCTCACCGGAAGGGGCCAAAAACATTCAGTACTTC. It translates to CASSPEGAKNIQYF.

A few counts support this clone. The chain carries TRBV15 and TRBJ1-6, with D tentatively TRBD1 (6 bases). Germline V gene data show CDR1 as LNHNV and CDR2 as YYDKDF (reference sequence). Trimming cost V 1 base and J 4 bases, with 11 bases left between them. The CDR3 sequence is 16 residues long. In DNA, the CDR3 is TGTGCCACCAGCAGAGTAACAGGGTCTTATAATTCACCCCTCCACTTT. Protein product: CATSRVTGSYNSPLHF.

This clone was counted only a few times. The chain links TRBV6-8 to TRBJ1-1; a possible D gene is TRBD1 (5 bases). CDR1 is MNHGY and CDR2 is SAAAGT in the germline V gene. CDR3 length equals 14 residues. V was trimmed by 7 bases and J by 4 bases, leaving 16 bases between them. In nucleotides, the CDR3 is TGTGCCAGCACCAGCTCCGGGGGTGGCACTGAAGCTTTCTTT. Its translation is CASTSSGGGTEAFF.

The J gene is TRBJ2-7, the V gene TRBV15, with 12 bases aligning to TRBD1. After removal of 2 bases from V and 4 bases from J, the junction contained 3 bases not matched to a gene. This CDR3 is 15 amino acids long. From germline, CDR1 is LNHNV and CDR2 YYDKDF (reference sequence). The CDR3 loop reads CATSRTGQGAYEQYF. The DNA for the CDR3 is TGTGCCACCAGCAGAACGGGACAGGGGGCTTACGAGCAGTACTTC. Using reference TRBV15 and TRBJ2-7 for the parts outside the CDR3, the full variable domain is DAMVIQNPRYQVTQFGKPVTLSCSQTLNHNVMYWYQQKSSQAPKLLFHYYDKDFNNEADTPDNFQSRRPNTSFCFLDIRSPGLGDTAMYLCATSRTGQGAYEQYFGPGTRLTVT.

This clone has just one count. The CDR3 here is CASSLEVGAKNIQYF. The CDR3 DNA reads as TGCGCCAGCAGCTTGGAAGTGGGGGCCAAAAACATTCAGTACTTC. The chain is built from TRBV5-1 and TRBJ2-4; D ambiguous. The CDR3 covers 15 residues. V shed 0 bases and J shed 1 base, with 8 bases lying between them. The germline gives CDR1 SGHRS, CDR2 YFSETQ.

This clone has only one observation. The gene calls are TRBV12-5 and TRBJ2-3; no clear D. The germline V gene has CDR1 LGHNT and CDR2 FRNRAP. V dropped 6 bases and J dropped 5 bases, with 6 bases sitting between them. The CDR3 runs to 11 residues. The chain's CDR3 is CASGDVDTQYF. CDR3 nucleotide sequence: TGTGCTAGTGGGGACGTAGATACGCAGTATTTT.

This clone appeared a few times. This rearrangement joins TRBV6-8 to TRBJ1-5; D is unclear. CDR3 length equals 13 residues. Deletions cut 6 bases from V and 4 bases from J, with 10 bases between. Per germline, CDR1 MNHGY and CDR2 SAAAGT. The CDR3 spells CASRDIGNQPQHF. Written as DNA, the CDR3 is TGTGCCAGCAGAGACATAGGTAATCAGCCCCAGCATTTT.

The chain joins TRBV30 to TRBJ2-1, with 8 bases identical to TRBD2. Germline CDR1 and CDR2: GTSNPN and SVGIG (reference sequence). After removal of 0 bases from V and 4 bases from J, the junction contained 11 bases not matched to a gene. The CDR3 sequence is 17 residues long. The CDR3 protein is CAWSVGYGGASYNEQFF. The CDR3 DNA is TGTGCCTGGAGTGTAGGGTACGGGGGGGCCTCGTACAATGAGCAGTTCTTC. The variable domain in full, completed from reference TRBV30 and TRBJ2-1, reads SQTIHQWPATLVQPVGSPLSLECTVEGTSNPNLYWYRQAAGRGLQLLFYSVGIGQISSEVPQNLSASRPQDRQFILSSKKLLLSDSGFYLCAWSVGYGGASYNEQFFGPGTRLTVL.

The V call is TRBV27, the J call TRBJ2-4; 14 positions match TRBD2. The germline gives CDR1 MNHEY, CDR2 SMNVEV (reference sequence). The CDR3 consists of 19 residues. The junction had 8 bases not matched to a gene; V was cut back by 1 base and J by 3 bases. The CDR3 spells CASSLLTSGGADGKNIQYF. The CDR3 DNA follows: TGTGCCAGCAGTTTATTGACTAGCGGGGGGGCCGATGGCAAAAACATTCAGTACTTC.

The V call is TRBV30, the J call TRBJ1-1; tentatively, D is TRBD1 (6 bases). CDR1 is GTSNPN, CDR2 SVGIG, per germline (reference sequence). CDR3 length: 14 residues. Between the trimmed V and J ends, which lost 0 bases and 3 bases, there was a span of 11 bases. The CDR3 region is CAWSVNREDTEAFF. Written as DNA, the CDR3 is TGTGCCTGGAGTGTAAACAGGGAGGACACTGAAGCTTTCTTT.

The chain employs TRBV11-3 and TRBJ2-5; 11 nucleotides line up with TRBD1. V lost 5 bases to trimming and J lost 5 bases; unmatched junction nucleotides: 7. Germline CDR1 reads SGHNT; CDR2 reads YENEEA. The CDR3 runs 15 residues. The CDR3 region has the DNA TGTGCCAGCAGCGCCGGGACAGGGGGTTTGGAGACCCAGTACTTC. Residues: CASSAGTGGLETQYF.

The CDR3 bases are TGTGCCAGCACCGTCGGGGGACACTATGGCTACACCTTC. Its protein product is CASTVGGHYGYTF. The chain combines TRBV28 with TRBJ1-2; D is possibly TRBD1 (5 bases). The CDR3 sequence is 13 residues long. Trimming shortened V by 7 bases and J by 3 bases, and 12 bases separated the two germline ends. The germline V gene has CDR1 MDHEN and CDR2 SYDVKM.

This clone came up a few times. The chain couples TRBV6-8 to TRBJ1-1; D not certain. CDR3 length: 14 residues. Trimming removed 4 bases from V and 1 base from J, with 10 bases in between. Germline-derived CDR1 and CDR2 are MNHGY and SAAAGT. DNA of the CDR3: TGTGCCAGCAGTTCACTCCGGTCGAACACTGAAGCTTTCTTT. Translation: CASSSLRSNTEAFF.

This clone was recorded a few times. This rearrangement joins TRBV9 to TRBJ1-3; a weak D match, TRBD1 (6 bases). V lost 1 base and J lost 4, with 6 bases in between. CDR1 and CDR2 from the germline V gene are SGDLS and YYNGEE. The CDR3 is made up of 13 amino acids. CDR3 coding DNA: TGTGCCAGCAGCGTACAGGGGGGAAACACCATATATTTT. Translating it yields CASSVQGGNTIYF.

A few counts support this clone. The chain combines TRBV23-1 with TRBJ2-7; D ambiguous. TRBV23-1 is recorded as an ORF, its role being uncertain. V was shortened by 6 bases and J by 0 bases, with 9 bases between the two germline ends. The CDR3 spans 13 residues. CDR3 nucleotide sequence: TGCGCCAGCAGCTTGTACCGCTCCTACGAGCAGTACTTC. Translation gives CASSLYRSYEQYF.

This clone was counted a few times. V gene TRBV6-8 combines with J gene TRBJ2-1, with 8 bases identical to TRBD2. Germline CDR1 reads MNHGY; CDR2 reads SAAAGT. The CDR3 consists of 14 residues. Losses at the gene ends were 5 bases for V and 2 bases for J; bases not matched to a gene: 2. In DNA, the CDR3 is TGTGCCAGCAGTCCGGGACTAGCCTACAATGAGCAGTTCTTC. Protein: CASSPGLAYNEQFF.

In nucleotides, the CDR3 is TGCGCCAGCAGCTCCATCGGGGGGGGTAACACCGGGGAGCTGTTTTTT. This encodes CASSSIGGGNTGELFF. V usage is TRBV5-1 and J usage is TRBJ2-2; 8 positions match TRBD2. The CDR3 loop spans 16 amino acids. Losses at the gene ends were 3 bases for V and 2 bases for J; bases not matched to a gene: 6. Germline values: CDR1 SGHRS, CDR2 YFSETQ.

The chain links TRBV5-1 to TRBJ2-3, with D possibly being TRBD1 or TRBD2 (5 bases each). The length of the CDR3 is 15 residues. Trimming stripped 1 base from V and 5 bases from J, with 14 bases between. Germline-derived CDR1 and CDR2 are SGHRS and YFSETQ. In DNA form, the CDR3 reads TGCGCCAGCAGCTTGATTGGGGACGGAGGAGATACGCAGTATTTT. Residues: CASSLIGDGGDTQYF.

This clone showed up just a few times. The chain is built from TRBV27 and TRBJ2-7; D is unclear. The CDR3 is made up of 13 amino acids. V was clipped by 6 bases and J by 3 bases, with 12 bases between them. In germline, CDR1 is MNHEY, CDR2 SMNVEV (reference sequence). This CDR3 reads CASRFTSGYEQYF. The CDR3 nucleotides are TGTGCCAGCAGGTTCACCTCAGGCTACGAGCAGTACTTC.

In this sample, this clone turned up a few times. This chain uses TRBV6-8 with TRBJ2-5; D call uncertain. With 5 bases removed from V and 4 bases from J, the gap between germline ends came to 11 bases. The V gene's germline CDR1 is MNHGY and CDR2 SAAAGT. This CDR3 region has 13 residues. The CDR3 region is CASSHGQVETQYF. CDR3 bases: TGTGCCAGCAGTCACGGGCAGGTAGAGACCCAGTACTTC.

The sample holds a few counts of this clone. The rearrangement links TRBV4-1 to TRBJ2-7, with D possibly matching TRBD2 (5 bases). The V and J ends lost 0 bases and 0 bases respectively, with 21 bases between them. The CDR3 contains 19 residues. From germline, CDR1 is MGHRA and CDR2 YSYEKL. The CDR3 region has the DNA TGCGCCAGCAGCCAAGAAGTAGACTTGCGACTATCGAGCTCCTACGAGCAGTACTTC. As protein: CASSQEVDLRLSSSYEQYF.